This TCR beta chain derives from a study of blood T cell repertoires in COVID-19. Study overall: T cells, B-cell-depleted T cells, or PBMCs supplied cDNA or gDNA.

This table comes from immunoSEQ multiplex PCR, and its TCRdb copy is limited to in-frame clones, with some not included. Among 300,000 to 400,000 clones listed, 80% to 90% were seen once. The material sequenced was peripheral blood. The source of this sequence is a man aged 25-40 years with COVID-19, enrolled during active disease.

The chain's CDR3 is CASSGGQGRQPQHF. Written as DNA, the CDR3 is TGTGCCAGCAGTGGGGGACAGGGACGGCAGCCCCAGCATTTT. The chain links TRBV2 to TRBJ1-5; 9 bases align to TRBD1. The CDR3 has 14 residues. The trim removed 4 bases at V and 7 bases at J, leaving 5 bases unmatched. Looked up from germline, CDR1 is SNHLY and CDR2 is FYNNEI.